Below, 5 T cell receptor beta chains from the same sample are listed, as sequenced in a study of cytomegalovirus exposure and HLA in healthy donors (dated by TCRdb to between 2016 and 2019). Library preparation used the immunoSEQ multiplex PCR assay. A mixture of 60 forward primers for TCR Vbeta segments and 13 reverse primers for TCR Jbeta segments was used in the multiplex PCR. TCRdb limited this immuneACCESS table to in-frame rearrangements with V and J called. A share of clones is missing; checked studies link under half to unresolved V genes, and the rest is unexplained. Counted in this sample were around 100,000 clones; 60% to 85% of them appeared once. Over 4% of the sample is held by the ten biggest clonotypes. The source material was PBMCs. The receptors originated from a female donor in good health and CMV-seropositive.

This rearrangement joins TRBV9 to TRBJ2-3; 7 bases fit TRBD1. The CDR3 has 15 residues. With 0 bases clipped from V and 6 bases from J, the junction kept 7 bases outside the gene matches. From germline, CDR1 is SGDLS and CDR2 YYNGEE. CDR3 amino acids: CASSVETGKVDTQYF. The CDR3 bases are TGTGCCAGCAGCGTAGAGACAGGGAAGGTCGATACGCAGTATTTT.

This chain links TRBV28 with TRBJ2-7; no firm D call. CDR3 size: 14 residues. V was clipped by 6 bases and J by 0 bases, with 12 bases between them. Germline lookup yields CDR1 MDHEN and CDR2 SYDVKM. The CDR3: CASSPLPFSYEQYF. The CDR3 region has the DNA TGTGCCAGCAGCCCACTACCCTTCTCCTACGAGCAGTACTTC.

V usage is TRBV28 and J usage is TRBJ2-1; D possibly corresponds to TRBD2 (6 bases). V was trimmed by 5 bases and J by 9 bases, leaving 14 bases between them. The CDR3 totals 13 residues. Germline V gene data show CDR1 as MDHEN and CDR2 as SYDVKM. In nucleotides, the CDR3 is TGTGCCAGCAGTCCCGGGACTGGGGGTGAGCAGTTCTTC. Translating gives CASSPGTGGEQFF. Based on the CDR3 plus reference TRBV28 and TRBJ2-1, the full variable domain is DVKVTQSSRYLVKRTGEKVFLECVQDMDHENMFWYRQDPGLGLRLIYFSYDVKMKEKGDIPEGYSVSREKKERFSLILESASTNQTSMYLCASSPGTGGEQFFGPGTRLTVL.

This clone occurred a few times. The rearrangement links TRBV6-5 to TRBJ1-2, with 7 bases that match TRBD1. The CDR3 length is 13 residues. The germline CDR1 and CDR2 sequences are MNHEY and SVGAGI. The trim removed 10 bases at V and 0 bases at J, leaving 5 bases unmatched. The CDR3 DNA is TGTGCCACCACACAGGGGCCTAACTATGGCTACACCTTC. Residues: CATTQGPNYGYTF.

This chain connects TRBV28 to TRBJ1-1; perhaps TRBD1 as D (5 bases). The CDR3 is 13 residues long. Germline values: CDR1 MDHEN, CDR2 SYDVKM. The ends were cut back, 6 bases at V and 5 bases at J, with 13 bases in the middle. The CDR3 loop reads CASRTHRGTEAFF. CDR3 in DNA: TGTGCCAGCAGGACACATAGGGGAACTGAAGCTTTCTTT.